One T cell receptor beta chain is described in this entry. This sample was taken from a study of human CD8 memory T cell subsets. By UMI-labeled 5' RACE, the TCR beta libraries were made. Per the original methods: Individual TCR beta libraries contained between about 2,600 and 20,000 functional CDR3 beta clonotypes each. TCRdb reanalyzed the 5' RACE reads, giving one entry per CDR3 protein sequence and no DNA. Clone size and V and J calls follow TCRdb, not the original study. This sample's table has several thousand distinct CDR3 sequences. Germline V CDR1 and CDR2: SGHDN, FVKESK. The CDR3 covers 15 residues.

The V gene is TRBV14, the J gene TRBJ2-7. This receptor was identified in a human donor in good health. Material: CD8+ T cells from PBMCs. The CDR3 reads CASSPQMAFSYEQYF.